The 16 T cell receptor beta chains below come from one sample, sequenced in a study of CXCR3-negative and CXCR3-positive naive CD8 T cells. UMI-tagged TRB cDNA libraries were built via 5' RACE. TCRdb reprocessed the 5' RACE reads and reports one entry per CDR3 protein, with no DNA. Found here are 100,000 to 150,000 distinct CDR3 sequences; the top ten clones hold 0.25% to 0.35%. Sequenced material: naive CXCR3- CD8+ T cells from blood. Noted subset: CD45RO-CCR7+CD27+CD95- naive CD8+ T cells lacking CXCR3 (TNR3-). The origin of the receptors is a human donor in good health. Some clones in this sample may be carry-over from other donors' samples.

This rearrangement joins TRBV4-2 to TRBJ2-7; the TRBD1 assignment by TCRdb is unverifiable without DNA. The CDR3 runs 15 residues. Germline V gene sequence: CDR1 LGHNA, CDR2 YNFKEQ. CDR3 sequence: CASSHTGTGVDEQYF.

This chain links TRBV27 with TRBJ2-5. The CDR3 loop spans 11 amino acids. Germline V gene lookup returns CDR1 MNHEY and CDR2 SMNVEV (reference sequence). This CDR3 is CASRSIETQYF.

V and J are TRBV12-3 or TRBV12-4 and TRBJ2-1; lacking DNA, the TRBD1 call made by TCRdb goes unchecked. The CDR3 runs to 15 residues. The CDR3 region is CASSLEGGFYNEQFF.

J is TRBJ2-7 and V is TRBV3-1. The CDR3 has 13 residues. Germline CDR1 is LGHDT and CDR2 is YNNKEL (reference sequence). CDR3 sequence reads: CASSQANTYEQYF.

This chain joins TRBV7-6 and TRBJ2-3. The length of the CDR3 is 12 residues. From germline, CDR1 is SGHVS and CDR2 FNYEAQ. The CDR3 sequence: CASSFRTDTQYF.

The V and J genes are TRBV29-1 and TRBJ2-7; TCRdb returns TRBD1, unconfirmable since there is no DNA. The length of the CDR3 is 12 residues. Germline-derived CDR1 and CDR2 are SQVTM and ANQGSEA. CDR3 in amino acids: CSVGTGWNEQYF.

The rearrangement joins TRBV15 to TRBJ2-5. The CDR3 consists of 13 residues. CDR1 and CDR2 from the germline V gene are LNHNV and YYDKDF (reference sequence). Here the CDR3 reads CAATEGYQETQYF.

The CDR3 loop reads CASSGLDRDFEKLFF. This chain joins TRBV27 and TRBJ1-4; TCRdb returns TRBD1, unconfirmable since there is no DNA. Per germline, CDR1 MNHEY and CDR2 SMNVEV (reference sequence). This CDR3 has 15 residues.

The chain combines TRBV29-1 with TRBJ2-1; there is no DNA to check the TCRdb D call of TRBD1. Germline V gives CDR1 SQVTM, CDR2 ANQGSEA. This CDR3 is 15 amino acids long. The CDR3 loop reads CSVKSGTLSYNEQFF.

The chain employs TRBV4-3 and TRBJ1-2; TCRdb indicates TRBD1, and absent DNA this call remains unverified. Germline V CDR1 and CDR2: LGHNA, YSLEER. This CDR3 region has 16 residues. Here the CDR3 reads CASSQDPPTGSYGYIF.

The V and J genes are TRBV4-3 and TRBJ2-6; without DNA, the TCRdb call of TRBD1 cannot be checked. CDR1 is LGHNA, CDR2 YSLEER, per germline. This CDR3 is 15 amino acids long. This CDR3 is CASSQSGAGANVLTF.

V gene TRBV7-3 combines with J gene TRBJ2-3. Germline CDR1 and CDR2: SGHTA and FQGTGA. CDR3 length: 15 amino acids. CDR3 region: CASSLNWEVTDTQYF.

The chain combines TRBV13 with TRBJ2-7; the D gene TCRdb calls, TRBD1, cannot be checked with no DNA. Germline V gene sequence: CDR1 PRHDT, CDR2 FYEKMQ (reference sequence). This CDR3 is built from 13 residues. The CDR3 protein is CASSSGQGSEQYF.

V usage is TRBV5-1 and J usage is TRBJ1-1. Germline V CDR1 and CDR2: SGHRS, YFSETQ. The CDR3 loop spans 15 amino acids. CDR3: CASTLDRAPRTEAFF.

J is TRBJ1-6 and V is TRBV2; as DNA is missing, the TRBD1 call by TCRdb cannot be tested. CDR1 is SNHLY, CDR2 FYNNEI, per germline. The CDR3 extends over 20 amino acids. The CDR3 loop is CASSPPGDPRVSSYNSPLHF.

The chain employs TRBV5-1 and TRBJ2-1. Germline loops: CDR1 SGHRS, CDR2 YFSETQ. This CDR3 contains 14 residues. CDR3 in amino acids: CASSFGTSYNEQFF.